Here is one TCR beta chain with its context. There is no known antigen for this receptor. No base-level quality is on record; no much larger clone is a single base apart. Genomic DNA was isolated from the sorted cells so that the TCRbeta CDR3 region could be sequenced. The immunoSEQ Assay was used for sequencing of TCRbeta CDR3 regions. TCRdb obtained this table from immuneACCESS and retained in-frame rearrangements with V and J assigned. These tables miss some clones; where compared with another copy, unresolved V genes account for less than half of the shortfall, and the remainder is unexplained. Counted in this sample were 75,000 to 100,000 clones; approximately 90% of them appeared once. The biggest ten clones account for roughly 2.1% of the sample. This sample is drawn from a study of OX40 agonist ivuxolimab in advanced cancers. Notes on the research overall: Ivuxolimab was an agonistic, fully human IgG2 monoclonal antibody directed against OX40 (CD134), a costimulatory receptor. Patients were allowed to have had prior anti-PD-1, anti-PD-L1 or anti-CTLA-4 therapy, and around 40% of the dose-escalation patients had previously received checkpoint inhibitors. Intravenous ivuxolimab was administered to patients every 2 weeks at six dose levels: 0.01, 0.1, 0.3, 1.5, 3 and 10 mg/kg. Among the roughly 50 dose-escalation patients, around 20 had hepatocellular carcinoma, about 15 melanoma, 9 renal cell carcinoma and 9 head and neck cancer. Partial responses were achieved by three dose-escalation patients, of whom one had hepatocellular carcinoma and two had cutaneous melanoma. The paper describes the monotherapy dose-escalation part (N = 52 patients) of the phase I trial of ivuxolimab. In the dose-escalation cohort, 82.7% of patients were male, and the mean age was about 55 years, with a range of about 23 to 80. The purpose of peripheral TCRbeta sequencing was to test whether ivuxolimab changed TCR sequence diversity and led to clonal T-cell expansion.

The trial excluded patients who had a history of autoimmune disease or were on systemic immunosuppression. In every dose cohort, peripheral blood was drawn for TCR sequencing at baseline, cycle 4 day 1, and cycle 7 day 1. Samples came from an open-label, multicenter, first-in-human phase I dose-escalation trial of ivuxolimab. Adults with locally advanced or metastatic melanoma, renal cell carcinoma, hepatocellular carcinoma or head and neck squamous cell carcinoma were enrolled in the trial. Before TCR sequencing, CD4+ T cells and CD8+ T cells were sorted from peripheral blood as separate populations. Study-wide findings and limitations: At doses of 0.1 to 3.0 mg/kg, clonal expansion of both CD4+ and CD8+ blood T cells was observed from baseline to week 6. Low levels of normalized T-cell clonal expansion were also seen in some patients who did not respond. In the 0.1-3.0 mg/kg groups, partial responders were among the patients with the lowest normalized peripheral clonal expansion, particularly in CD8+ T cells. On average, CD8+ T cells showed more expanded clones than CD4+ T cells after ivuxolimab. The antigen specificity of the peripheral T cells that underwent clonal expansion was not determined.

The germline V gene encodes CDR1 SEHNR and CDR2 FQNEAQ (reference sequence). The CDR3 starts with the cysteine, ends with the phenylalanine, and has 16 residues. Only CDR3 DNA remains: 48 bases, in frame from the first base. Relative to germline, V is missing 4 bases and J is missing 0 bases, with 4 bases of the junction outside any gene match. The rearrangement joined TRBV7-9 to TRBJ1-4, with 8 bases matching TRBD1. The receptor was derived from an adult with an advanced solid tumor such as melanoma, head and neck, liver or kidney cancer. The sample consisted of CD4+ or CD8+ T cells sorted from blood, taken in a trial of the OX40 agonist ivuxolimab. The CDR3 reads CASSSGQVATNEKLFF. The sequenced DNA is TGTGCCAGCAGCTCGGGACAGGTTGCAACTAATGAAAAACTGTTTTTT.